This T cell receptor beta chain comes out of a study of chemoradiotherapy in HPV16-positive cancers. Profiling relied on immunoSEQ multiplex PCR, and the TCRdb table lists in-frame clones only, not all of them. The table has over 10,000 clones, 75% to 90% seen once. V was pared by 0 bases and J by 11 bases, with 11 bases of the junction left unmatched. The germline CDR1 and CDR2 sequences are SGDLS and YYNGEE. The CDR3 has 15 residues. The clonotype was recovered from a human donor with HPV-associated anogenital cancer. The sample consisted of blood, taken from a patient who underwent chemoradiotherapy. V is TRBV9 and J is TRBJ2-1, with 7 bases identical to TRBD1. The DNA for the CDR3 is TGTGCCAGCAGCGTAGACTCCAGGACAGGTTCAAAGCAGTTCTTC. As protein: CASSVDSRTGSKQFF.